The present T cell receptor (beta chain) was sequenced within a study of T-cell memory formation after mild COVID-19. About the study: TCR clustering was largely donor specific.

Each CDR3 protein is one row after TCRdb ran MiXCR on the 5' RACE reads. The sample consists of hundreds of thousands of distinct CDR3 sequences, 25% to 30% of them appearing once. About this clonotype: Its target is not known.

Whole-study results and caveats: Contracting CD4+ clones sat mainly in CM and EM; CD8+ in EMRA. Several responding clones turned up in pre-infection memory, indicating that cross-reactive memory may have taken part.

This TCR came from an adult woman who had mild COVID-19 (a few samples of this study predate the infection). Cell type and time point are not known. Sequenced material: PBMCs or a T cell subset sorted from them (not recorded which).

The CDR3 sequence: CASSYGQNQPQHF. The DNA of the CDR3 is TGTGCCAGCAGTTACGGGCAGAATCAGCCCCAGCATTTT. This chain joins TRBV6-5 and TRBJ1-5; D is uncertain. This CDR3 comprises 13 residues. Trimming took off 2 bases at V and 4 bases at J, with 6 bases between the two ends. Germline CDR1 is MNHEY and CDR2 is SVGAGI.